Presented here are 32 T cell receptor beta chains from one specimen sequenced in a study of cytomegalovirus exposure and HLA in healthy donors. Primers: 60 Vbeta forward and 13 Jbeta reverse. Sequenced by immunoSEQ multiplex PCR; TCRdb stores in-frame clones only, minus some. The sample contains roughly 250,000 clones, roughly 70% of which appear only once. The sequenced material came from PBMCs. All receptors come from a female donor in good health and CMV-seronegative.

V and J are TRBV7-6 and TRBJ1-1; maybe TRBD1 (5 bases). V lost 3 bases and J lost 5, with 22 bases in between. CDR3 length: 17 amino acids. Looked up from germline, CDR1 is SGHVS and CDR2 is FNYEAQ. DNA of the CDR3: TGTGCCAGCAGCTTTGGGGCGGGGCCGACTTTTGGGACTGAAGCTTTCTTT. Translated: CASSFGAGPTFGTEAFF.

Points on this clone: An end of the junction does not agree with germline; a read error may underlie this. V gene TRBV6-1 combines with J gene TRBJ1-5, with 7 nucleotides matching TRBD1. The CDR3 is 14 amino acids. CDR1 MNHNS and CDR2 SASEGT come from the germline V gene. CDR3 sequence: CASSEGDSNQPQHF. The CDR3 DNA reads TGTGCCAGCAGCGAAGGGGACAGTAATCAGCCCCAGCATTTT.

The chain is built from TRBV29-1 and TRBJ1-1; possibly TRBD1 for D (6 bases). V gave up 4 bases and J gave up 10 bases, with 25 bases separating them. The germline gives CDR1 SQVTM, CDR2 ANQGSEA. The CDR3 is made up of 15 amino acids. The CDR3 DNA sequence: TGCAGCGTTGTTCTGGGGGCTCTTAATGTCGGCGGAGCTTTCTTT. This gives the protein CSVVLGALNVGGAFF. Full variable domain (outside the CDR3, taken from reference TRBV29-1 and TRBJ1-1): SAVISQKPSRDICQRGTSLTIQCQVDSQVTMMFWYRQQPGQSLTLIATANQGSEATYESGFVIDKFPISRPNLTFSTLTVSNMSPEDSSIYLCSVVLGALNVGGAFFGQGTRLTVV.

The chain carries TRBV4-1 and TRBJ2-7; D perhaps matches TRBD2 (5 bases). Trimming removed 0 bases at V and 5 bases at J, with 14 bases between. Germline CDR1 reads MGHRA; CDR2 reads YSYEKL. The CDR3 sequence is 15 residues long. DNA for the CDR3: TGCGCCAGCAGCCAAGACTCAGGACTGGCAAACGAGCAGTACTTC. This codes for CASSQDSGLANEQYF.

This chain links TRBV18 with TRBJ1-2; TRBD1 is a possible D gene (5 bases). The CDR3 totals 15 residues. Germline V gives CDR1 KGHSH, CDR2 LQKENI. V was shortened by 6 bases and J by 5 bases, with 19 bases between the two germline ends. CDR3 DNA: TGTGCCAGCTCCCTGCAGGGTTCCCCGGAATATGGCTACACCTTC. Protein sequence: CASSLQGSPEYGYTF.

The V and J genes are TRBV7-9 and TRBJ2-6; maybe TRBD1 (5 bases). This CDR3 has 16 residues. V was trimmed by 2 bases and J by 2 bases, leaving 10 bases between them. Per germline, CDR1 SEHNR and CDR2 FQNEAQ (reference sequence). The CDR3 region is CASSLSQGAGANVLTF. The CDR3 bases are TGTGCCAGCAGCTTAAGCCAGGGCGCTGGGGCCAACGTCCTGACTTTC.

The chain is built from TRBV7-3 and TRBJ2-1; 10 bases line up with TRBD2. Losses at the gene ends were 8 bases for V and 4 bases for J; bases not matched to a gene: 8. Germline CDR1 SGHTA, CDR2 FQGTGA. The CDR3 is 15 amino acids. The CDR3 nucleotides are TGTGCCAGCCGTCTCGGGACTAGCGCGTACAATGAGCAGTTCTTC. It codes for CASRLGTSAYNEQFF.

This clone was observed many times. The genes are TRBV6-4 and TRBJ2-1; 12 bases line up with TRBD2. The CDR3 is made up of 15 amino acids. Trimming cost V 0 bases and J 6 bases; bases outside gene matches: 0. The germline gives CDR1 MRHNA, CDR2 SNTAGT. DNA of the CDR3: TGTGCCAGCAGTGACTCGACTAGCGGGAGCAATGAGCAGTTCTTC. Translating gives CASSDSTSGSNEQFF.

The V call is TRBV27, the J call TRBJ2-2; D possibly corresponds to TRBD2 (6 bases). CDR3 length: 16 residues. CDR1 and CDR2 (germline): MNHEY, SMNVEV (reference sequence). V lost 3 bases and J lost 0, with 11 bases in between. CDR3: CASSFVAVPNTGELFF. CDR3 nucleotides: TGTGCCAGCAGTTTTGTAGCGGTCCCGAACACCGGGGAGCTGTTTTTT.

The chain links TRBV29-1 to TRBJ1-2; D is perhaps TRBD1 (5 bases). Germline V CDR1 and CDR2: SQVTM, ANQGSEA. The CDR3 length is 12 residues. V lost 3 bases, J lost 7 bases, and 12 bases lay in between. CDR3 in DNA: TGCAGCGTTGACGCAGGGTTTCGTGGCTACACCTTC. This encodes CSVDAGFRGYTF.

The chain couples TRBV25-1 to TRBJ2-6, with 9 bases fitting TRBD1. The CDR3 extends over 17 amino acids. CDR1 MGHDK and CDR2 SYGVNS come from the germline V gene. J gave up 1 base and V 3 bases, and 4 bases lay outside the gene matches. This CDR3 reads CASSDSQGASGANVLTF. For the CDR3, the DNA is TGTGCCAGCAGTGATTCACAGGGGGCATCTGGGGCCAACGTCCTGACTTTC.

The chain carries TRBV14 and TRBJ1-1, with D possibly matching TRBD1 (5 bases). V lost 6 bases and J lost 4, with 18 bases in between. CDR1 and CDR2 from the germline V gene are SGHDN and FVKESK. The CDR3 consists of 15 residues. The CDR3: CASRPRGGATTEAFF. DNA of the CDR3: TGTGCCAGCAGACCGCGGGGGGGAGCGACCACTGAAGCTTTCTTT.

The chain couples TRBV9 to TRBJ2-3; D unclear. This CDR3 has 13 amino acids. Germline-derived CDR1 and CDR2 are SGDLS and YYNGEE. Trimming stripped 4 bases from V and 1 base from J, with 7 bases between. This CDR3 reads CASSTERTDTQYF. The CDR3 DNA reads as TGTGCCAGCAGCACAGAACGCACAGATACGCAGTATTTT.

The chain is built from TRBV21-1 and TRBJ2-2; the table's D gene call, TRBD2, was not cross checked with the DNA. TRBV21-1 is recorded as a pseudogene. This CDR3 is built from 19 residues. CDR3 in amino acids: CASSKCLPILAGDTGELFF. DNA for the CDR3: TGTGCCAGCAGCAAATGCCTCCCGATCTTAGCGGGAGACACCGGGGAGCTGTTTTTT.

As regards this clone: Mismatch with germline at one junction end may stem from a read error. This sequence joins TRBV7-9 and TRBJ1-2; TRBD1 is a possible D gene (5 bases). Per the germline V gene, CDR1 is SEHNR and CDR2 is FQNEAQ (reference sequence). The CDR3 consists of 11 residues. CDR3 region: CSSSFREGYTF. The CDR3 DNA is TGTTCCAGCAGCTTCAGGGAGGGGTACACCTTC. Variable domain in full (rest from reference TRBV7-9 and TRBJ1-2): DTGVSQNPRHKITKRGQNVTFRCDPISEHNRLYWYRQTLGQGPEFLTYFQNEAQLEKSRLLSDRFSAERPKGSFSTLEIQRTEQGDSAMYLCSSSFREGYTFGSGTRLTVV.

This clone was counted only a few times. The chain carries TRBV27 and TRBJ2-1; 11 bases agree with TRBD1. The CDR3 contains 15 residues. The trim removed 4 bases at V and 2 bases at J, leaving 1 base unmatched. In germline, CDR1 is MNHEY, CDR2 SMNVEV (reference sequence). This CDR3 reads CASSWTGGTYNEQFF. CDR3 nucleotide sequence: TGTGCCAGCAGTTGGACAGGGGGCACCTACAATGAGCAGTTCTTC.

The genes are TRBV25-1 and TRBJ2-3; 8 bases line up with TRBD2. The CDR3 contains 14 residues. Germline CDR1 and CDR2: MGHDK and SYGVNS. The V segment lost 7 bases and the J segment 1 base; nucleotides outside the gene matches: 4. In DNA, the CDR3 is TGTGCCAGCATGAGTAGCGGGGGCACAGATACGCAGTATTTT. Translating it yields CASMSSGGTDTQYF.

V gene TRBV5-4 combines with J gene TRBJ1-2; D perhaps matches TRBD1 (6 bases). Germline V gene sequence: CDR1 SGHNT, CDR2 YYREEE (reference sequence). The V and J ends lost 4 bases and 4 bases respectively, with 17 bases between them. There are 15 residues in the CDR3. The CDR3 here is CASSATGHTIYGYTF. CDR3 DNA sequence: TGTGCCAGCAGCGCGACAGGACATACTATCTATGGCTACACCTTC.

DNA for the CDR3: TGTGCCAGTAGTCCGCAGGGGGACACTGAAGCTTTCTTT. It yields the protein CASSPQGDTEAFF. This chain uses TRBV19 with TRBJ1-1, with TRBD1 matching over 7 bases. This CDR3 spans 13 amino acids. V shed 5 bases and J 3 bases; nucleotides not matched to a gene: 3. Germline values: CDR1 LNHDA, CDR2 SQIVND (reference sequence).

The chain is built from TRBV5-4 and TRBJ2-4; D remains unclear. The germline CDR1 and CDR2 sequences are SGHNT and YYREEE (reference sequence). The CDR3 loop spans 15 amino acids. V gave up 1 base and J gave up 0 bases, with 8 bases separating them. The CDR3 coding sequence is TGTGCCAGCAGCTTGAATGGGCTAGCCAAAAACATTCAGTACTTC. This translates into CASSLNGLAKNIQYF.

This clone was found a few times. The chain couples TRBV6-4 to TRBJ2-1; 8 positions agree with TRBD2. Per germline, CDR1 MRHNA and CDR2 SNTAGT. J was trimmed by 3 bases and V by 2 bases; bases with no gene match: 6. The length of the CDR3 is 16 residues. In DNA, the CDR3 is TGTGCCAGCAGTGACGGGACTAGAGGGTACTACAATGAGCAGTTCTTC. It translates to CASSDGTRGYYNEQFF.

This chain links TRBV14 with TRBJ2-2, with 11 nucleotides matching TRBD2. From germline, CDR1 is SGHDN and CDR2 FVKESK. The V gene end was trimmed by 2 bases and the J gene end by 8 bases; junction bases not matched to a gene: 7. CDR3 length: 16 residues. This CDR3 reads CASSQMLAGGAGELFF. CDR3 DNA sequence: TGTGCCAGCAGCCAAATGCTAGCGGGAGGTGCTGGGGAGCTGTTTTTT.

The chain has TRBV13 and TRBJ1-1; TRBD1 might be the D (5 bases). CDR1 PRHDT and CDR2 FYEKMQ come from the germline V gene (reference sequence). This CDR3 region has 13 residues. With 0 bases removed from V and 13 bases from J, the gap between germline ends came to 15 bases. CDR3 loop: CASSLGLGAVGFF. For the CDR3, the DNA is TGTGCCAGCAGCTTAGGCCTTGGGGCTGTGGGTTTCTTT.

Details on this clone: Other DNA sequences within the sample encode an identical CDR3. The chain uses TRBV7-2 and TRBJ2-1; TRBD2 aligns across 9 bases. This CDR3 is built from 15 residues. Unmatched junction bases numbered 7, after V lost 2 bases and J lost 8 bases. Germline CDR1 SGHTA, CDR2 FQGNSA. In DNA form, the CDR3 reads TGTGCCAGCAGCTTATTGTTAGCGGGAGTTTATGAGCAGTTCTTC. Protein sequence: CASSLLLAGVYEQFF.

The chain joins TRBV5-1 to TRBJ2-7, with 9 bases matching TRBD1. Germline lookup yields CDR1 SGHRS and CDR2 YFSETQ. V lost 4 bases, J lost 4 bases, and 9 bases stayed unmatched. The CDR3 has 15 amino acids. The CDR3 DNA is TGCGCCAGCAGCCCGCCGGGACAGGGATTTTACGAGCAGTACTTC. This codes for CASSPPGQGFYEQYF.

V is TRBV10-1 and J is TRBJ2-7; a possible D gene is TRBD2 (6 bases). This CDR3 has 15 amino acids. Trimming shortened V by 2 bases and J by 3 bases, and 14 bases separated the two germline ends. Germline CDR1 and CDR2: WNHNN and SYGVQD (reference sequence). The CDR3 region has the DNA TGCGCCAGCAGTGAGCTGACTAGTTTGGGCTACGAGCAGTACTTC. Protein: CASSELTSLGYEQYF.

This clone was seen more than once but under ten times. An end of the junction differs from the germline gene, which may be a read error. The CDR3 region is CSSKPSSQVGELFF. The DNA of the CDR3 is TGTTCCAGCAAACCTTCTTCCCAGGTCGGGGAGCTGTTTTTT. This chain links TRBV7-9 with TRBJ2-2; D not resolved. The CDR3 spans 14 residues. Germline V gene lookup returns CDR1 SEHNR and CDR2 FQNEAQ (reference sequence).

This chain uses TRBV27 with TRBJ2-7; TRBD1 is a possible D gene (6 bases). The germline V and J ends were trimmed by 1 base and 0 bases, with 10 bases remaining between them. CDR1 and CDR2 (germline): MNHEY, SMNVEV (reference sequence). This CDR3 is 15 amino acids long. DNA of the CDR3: TGTGCCAGCAGTTTATTCGGACAGCCCTCCTACGAGCAGTACTTC. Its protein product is CASSLFGQPSYEQYF.

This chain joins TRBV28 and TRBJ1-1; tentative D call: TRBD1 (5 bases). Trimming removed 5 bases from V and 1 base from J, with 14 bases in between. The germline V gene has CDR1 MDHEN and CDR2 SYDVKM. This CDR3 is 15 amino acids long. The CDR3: CASSPGGGKNTEAFF. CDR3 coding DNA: TGTGCCAGCAGTCCTGGGGGGGGAAAGAACACTGAAGCTTTCTTT.

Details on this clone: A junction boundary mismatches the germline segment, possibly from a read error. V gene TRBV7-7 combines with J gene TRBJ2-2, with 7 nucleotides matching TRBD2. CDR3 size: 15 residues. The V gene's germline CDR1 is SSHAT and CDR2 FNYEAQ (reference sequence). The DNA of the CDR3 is TGTGCTAGCAGCTTCGCGGGAGTGAACACCGGGGAGCTGTTTTTT. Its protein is CASSFAGVNTGELFF.

This chain's CDR3 is CASYRLAGESTDTQYF. CDR3 sequence (DNA): TGTGCCAGCTACCGGCTAGCGGGAGAGAGCACAGATACGCAGTATTTT. This chain connects TRBV11-2 to TRBJ2-3, with TRBD2 matching over 10 bases. The V segment lost 8 bases and the J segment 0 bases; nucleotides outside the gene matches: 8. The CDR3 is 16 amino acids. Germline CDR1 is SGHAT and CDR2 is FQNNGV. The entire variable domain, with the rest obtained from reference TRBV11-2 and TRBJ2-3, is as follows: EAGVAQSPRYKIIEKRQSVAFWCNPISGHATLYWYQQILGQGPKLLIQFQNNGVVDDSQLPKDRFSAERLKGVDSTLKIQPAKLEDSAVYLCASYRLAGESTDTQYFGPGTRLTVL.

CDR3 in amino acids: CASSNVDRSEKLFF. DNA of the CDR3: TGTGCCAGCAGCAACGTGGACAGATCTGAAAAACTGTTTTTT. The gene calls are TRBV11-2 and TRBJ1-4, with D possibly matching TRBD1 (6 bases). Germline CDR1 and CDR2: SGHAT and FQNNGV. The CDR3 runs to 14 residues. V lost 5 bases to trimming and J lost 7 bases, with 14 bases between them.